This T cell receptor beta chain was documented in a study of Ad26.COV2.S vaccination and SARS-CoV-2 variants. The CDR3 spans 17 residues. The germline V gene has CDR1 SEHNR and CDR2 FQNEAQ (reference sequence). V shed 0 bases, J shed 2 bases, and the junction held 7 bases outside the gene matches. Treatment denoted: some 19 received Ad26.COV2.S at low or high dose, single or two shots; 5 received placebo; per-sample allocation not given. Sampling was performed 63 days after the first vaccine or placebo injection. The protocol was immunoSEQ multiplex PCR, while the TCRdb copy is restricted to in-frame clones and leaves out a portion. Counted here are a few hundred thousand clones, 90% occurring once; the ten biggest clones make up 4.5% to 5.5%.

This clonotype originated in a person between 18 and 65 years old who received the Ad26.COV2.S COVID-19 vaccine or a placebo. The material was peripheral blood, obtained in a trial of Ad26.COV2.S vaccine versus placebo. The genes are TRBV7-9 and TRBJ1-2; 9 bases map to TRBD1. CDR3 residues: CASSLAPGDRANYGYTF. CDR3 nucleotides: TGTGCCAGCAGCTTAGCGCCTGGGGACAGGGCCAACTATGGCTACACCTTC.